This T cell receptor beta chain was obtained from a study of T cells after yellow fever vaccination (dated by TCRdb to about 2019). At the level of the whole study: The SMART-Seq v4 Ultra Low Input RNA kit was used to prepare libraries from fractions with low cell numbers. To follow T-cell clones before and after both primary and booster YFV17D yellow fever vaccination, bulk TCR alpha and beta repertoires underwent longitudinal sequencing. The cohort comprised two healthy male donors, one aged 18 to 30 and one aged 30 to 40 years. Blood samples were taken at several timepoints before and after primary and secondary immunization, and bulk PBMC replicates and cell subsets were isolated. What the work shows at the level of the full study, not this receptor alone: After the booster, most of the clones that had expanded following primary vaccination were detected again (96% of CD4 and roughly 90% of CD8), which suggests that memory was broadly maintained. The secondary T-cell response was found to be weaker but faster than the primary response, with a peak reached on day 5 rather than on day 15. Computational filtering was needed because FACS-sorted repertoires could contain abundant contaminating clonotypes from the bulk population. A small share of clonotypes was detected in both CD4 and CD8 compartments, with the overlap likely arising from convergent recombination. Because the study included only a couple of donors, the extent to which the findings can be generalized is limited.

This clonotype was seen more than once but under ten times. It has no known antigen specificity. The record has no base qualities; no much larger clone is one base away. The treatment or condition label, as the study defines it: live attenuated yellow fever vaccine strain. PBMCs were isolated from peripheral blood using a standard Ficoll-Paque protocol. CD4 and CD8 T-cell fractions were isolated with Dynabeads CD4 and CD8 positive selection kits. TriZol was used to extract RNA from bulk PBMCs, from CD4 and CD8 fractions, and from dextramer-positive and dextramer-negative fractions. TCR cDNA was made using 5'RACE template switching, a step that added a universal primer site and unique molecular identifiers. Priming for cDNA synthesis came from both the TCR alpha and TCR beta constant segments. Library amplification involved two PCR steps, and the second step added sample barcodes and sequencing adapters. Sequencing of libraries was performed on Illumina HiSeq 2500 (2x100 bp) or NovaSeq (2x150 bp). On the study's bioinformatics: MIGEC was used to demultiplex reads and collapse the reads into UMI consensus sequences, and MiXCR was used for V(D)J alignment. Clonotypes responding to the vaccine were identified with edgeR on replicate PBMC samples, with the criteria of FDR below 0.01 and a log2 fold change above 5 up to day 15. Bulk clonotypes were assigned CD4 or CD8 identity according to which sequenced CD4 or CD8 repertoire held them at higher abundance. The public reads were run again by TCRdb, first through fastp at Q25 and then through MiXCR, and only productive beta chains were kept. Entries that share a CDR3 protein sequence are merged under the most common genes and DNA. TCRdb's processing, not the authors' own work, is the source of the V and J calls. A total of 200,000 to 300,000 distinct CDR3 sequences appear in this sample, over 10% of them only once. The ten largest clones take up about 0.54% of the sample.

The specimen comprised CD4+ T cells sorted from PBMCs, sampled 45 days after the yellow fever booster vaccination. The TCR was taken from a man aged 30-40 years who received the YFV17D yellow fever vaccine.

The nucleotide sequence is given as TGTGCCAGCAGTGGACGGACAGCATCGGTTGGCTACACCTTC. Protein translation: CASSGRTASVGYTF. This chain is built from TRBV12-3 or TRBV12-4 and TRBJ1-2, and the D gene may be TRBD1, 6 bases matching. The junction shows trimming of 5 bases on V and 7 bases on J, plus 17 bases between the germline ends. The CDR3 holds 14 amino acids from the cysteine to the phenylalanine. The retained sequence is limited to the CDR3, 42 bases, with the frame set at the first base.